This record covers a single T cell receptor beta chain. Antigen: not known. This sample is drawn from a study of graft-versus-host responses after intestinal transplantation. Data came from immunoSEQ multiplex PCR; TCRdb stores just in-frame clones and leaves some out. The repertoire holds tens of thousands of clones, almost 95% seen once, with approximately 0.4% in the top ten. Deletions cut 7 bases from V and 8 bases from J, with 11 bases between. There are 12 residues in the CDR3. Germline CDR1 is KGHSH and CDR2 is LQKENI. The TCR comes from a human donor who was the organ donor for an intestinal transplant. The sample here was unstimulated CD4+ T cells sorted from spleen or lymph node cells, taken before transplant. The J gene is TRBJ1-4, the V gene TRBV18; D is unresolved. CDR3 coding DNA: TGTGCCAGCTTTCGCCCGGGGGAAAAACTGTTTTTT. Its protein product is CASFRPGEKLFF.